What follows are 13 T cell receptor beta chains derived from one specimen sequenced in a study of shared clonotypes between healthy human individuals. Libraries were prepared by immunoSEQ multiplex PCR; TCRdb keeps only in-frame clonotypes and omits some of them. The sample yields roughly 1,800,000 clones, 85% to 95% seen once. The naive CD8 subset, CD45RO-negative cells positively selected for CCR7, excluded terminally differentiated effector memory CD45RA+ cells. Material: naive CD8+ T cells sorted from blood. These receptors were obtained from a young man in good health.

For this clone: This CDR3 fails to terminate in the conserved phenylalanine or tryptophan, so it likely reflects a read error. The DNA is omitted, as the CDR3 cannot be located on it reliably, and the CDR3 follows TCRdb's listing. CDR3 in amino acids: CSVECGQGAPGL. The chain carries TRBV29-1 and TRBJ2-7; the D call of TRBD1 is as the table states it, not checked on the DNA. CDR1 and CDR2 from the germline V gene are SQVTM and ANQGSEA. The CDR3 is made up of 12 amino acids, end residues included.

The rearrangement links TRBV6-5 to TRBJ2-7, with 7 bases matching TRBD2. CDR3 length: 16 residues. The V gene's germline CDR1 is MNHEY and CDR2 SVGAGI. V shed 0 bases and J 2 bases; nucleotides not matched to a gene: 7. The CDR3 reads CASSYSGGELPYEQYF. DNA for the CDR3: TGTGCCAGCAGTTACTCGGGGGGGGAACTACCCTACGAGCAGTACTTC.

This clone appeared a single time. This sequence joins TRBV6-5 and TRBJ1-3; D remains ambiguous. The germline V gene has CDR1 MNHEY and CDR2 SVGAGI. With 7 bases removed from V and 0 bases from J, the gap between germline ends came to 13 bases. The CDR3 is 15 residues long. The CDR3 spells CASTPNSDSGNTIYF. CDR3 DNA: TGTGCCAGCACCCCAAATTCTGACTCTGGAAACACCATATATTTT.

V usage is TRBV27 and J usage is TRBJ2-3, with TRBD2 matching over 10 bases. J gave up 6 bases and V 2 bases, and 8 bases lay outside the gene matches. Germline values: CDR1 MNHEY, CDR2 SMNVEV (reference sequence). The CDR3 is 16 amino acids. The CDR3 nucleotides read TGTGCCAGCAGTTTACAAGCGGGGGGGCCACCGGATACGCAGTATTTT. Translated: CASSLQAGGPPDTQYF.

V is TRBV4-1 and J is TRBJ2-3, with 10 bases identical to TRBD1. With V trimmed by 4 bases and J by 2 bases, 6 bases remained unmatched. The germline V gene has CDR1 MGHRA and CDR2 YSYEKL. The CDR3 spans 16 residues. The DNA of the CDR3 is TGCGCCAGCAGCCTCGAGGACAGGGGGGCCACAGATACGCAGTATTTT. It translates to CASSLEDRGATDTQYF.

The CDR3 sequence is CASSPSTSGGIYNEQFF. CDR3 DNA: TGTGCCAGCAGTCCTTCGACTAGCGGGGGGATCTACAATGAGCAGTTCTTC. The chain couples TRBV28 to TRBJ2-1; TRBD2 aligns across 13 bases. Losses at the gene ends were 5 bases for V and 3 bases for J; bases not matched to a gene: 7. Germline CDR1 reads MDHEN; CDR2 reads SYDVKM. There are 17 residues in the CDR3.

V and J are TRBV7-9 and TRBJ2-2; the D gene is possibly TRBD1 (6 bases). CDR1 is SEHNR, CDR2 FQNEAQ, per germline (reference sequence). The CDR3 totals 13 residues. The V gene lost 4 bases and the J gene lost 8 bases, with 11 bases spanning the gap. The CDR3 region has the DNA TGTGCCAGCAGCTCGGTGGACAGTGGGGAGCTGTTTTTT. Amino acids: CASSSVDSGELFF.

In its sample, this clone was seen once. CDR3 nucleotides: TGTGCCAGCAGCGTAGGTGGGTGGGCAGGTAATACCTACGAGCAGTACTTC. It specifies CASSVGGWAGNTYEQYF. V gene TRBV9 combines with J gene TRBJ2-7, with D uncertain. The CDR3 runs to 17 residues. V gave up 0 bases and J gave up 2 bases, with 18 bases separating them. From germline, CDR1 is SGDLS and CDR2 YYNGEE.

The chain combines TRBV10-2 with TRBJ2-5; D possibly corresponds to TRBD1 (5 bases). In germline, CDR1 is WSHSY, CDR2 SAAADI. The CDR3 runs to 14 residues. V was clipped by 3 bases and J by 5 bases, with 13 bases between them. CDR3 in amino acids: CASSEPYAGETQYF. For the CDR3, the DNA is TGCGCCAGCAGTGAACCCTACGCAGGGGAGACCCAGTACTTC.

The chain combines TRBV11-2 with TRBJ2-7, with 9 bases identical to TRBD2. Germline V gene sequence: CDR1 SGHAT, CDR2 FQNNGV. V was clipped by 5 bases and J by 1 base; unmatched bases: 6. This CDR3 has 15 amino acids. The DNA for the CDR3 is TGTGCCAGCAGCCCTCTAGCGGGGACGTCCTACGAGCAGTACTTC. This encodes CASSPLAGTSYEQYF.

About this clone: Other DNA sequences in this specimen translate into the identical CDR3. The chain uses TRBV6-5 and TRBJ1-2, with D maybe TRBD1 (6 bases). V dropped 2 bases and J dropped 4 bases, with 11 bases sitting between them. This CDR3 has 14 residues. Per germline, CDR1 MNHEY and CDR2 SVGAGI. As DNA, the CDR3 is TGTGCCAGCAGTTACGGGGGGCTGGGCTATGGCTACACCTTC. It encodes CASSYGGLGYGYTF.

The chain is built from TRBV4-1 and TRBJ2-7; 7 bases line up with TRBD1. CDR3 length: 17 residues. Looked up from germline, CDR1 is MGHRA and CDR2 is YSYEKL. Trimming removed 0 bases from V and 5 bases from J; junction bases left unmatched: 13. The CDR3 loop reads CASSQDMETGKVNEQYF. The DNA of the CDR3 is TGCGCCAGCAGCCAAGATATGGAGACAGGGAAAGTCAACGAGCAGTACTTC.

Details on this clone: The junction shows a germline mismatch at one end, possibly a read error. The V call is TRBV7-7, the J call TRBJ2-3, with TRBD2 matching over 11 bases. Germline-derived CDR1 and CDR2 are SSHAT and FNYEAQ (reference sequence). CDR3 length: 17 amino acids. CDR3 amino acids: CASRGGLAGRGTDTQYF. The CDR3, as DNA: TGTGCTAGCAGGGGAGGACTAGCGGGCCGGGGCACAGATACGCAGTATTTT.